The next 23 T cell receptor beta chains were all read from a single sample in a study of T cells after yellow fever vaccination. TCRdb itself ran the 5' RACE reads through MiXCR, one entry per CDR3 protein. Of some 100,000 distinct CDR3 sequences listed, 5.5% to 8% are singletons. The sample consisted of CD4+ T cells sorted from PBMCs, taken about 49 days after the first yellow fever vaccination. The source is a man aged 18 to 30 who received the YFV17D yellow fever vaccine.

This clonotype was observed at least ten times. The chain couples TRBV3-1 to TRBJ2-5, with 10 bases that match TRBD2. From germline, CDR1 is LGHDT and CDR2 YNNKEL (reference sequence). Unmatched junction bases numbered 9, after V lost 4 bases and J lost 4 bases. This CDR3 has 16 residues. The CDR3 DNA is TGTGCCAGCAGCCCCAAGAGCGGGGGGGTAGGAGAGACCCAGTACTTC. As protein: CASSPKSGGVGETQYF.

In its sample, this clonotype was seen many times. CDR3 in DNA: TGTGCCAGCAGCTTCAAAAGATATAGCAATCAGCCCCAGCATTTT. Its protein product is CASSFKRYSNQPQHF. The chain carries TRBV5-6 and TRBJ1-5, with D unresolved. V shed 2 bases and J shed 0 bases, with 9 bases lying between them. This CDR3 region has 15 residues. Germline V gene sequence: CDR1 SGHDT, CDR2 YYEEEE.

V and J are TRBV27 and TRBJ2-6; no clear D gene. The germline gives CDR1 MNHEY, CDR2 SMNVEV (reference sequence). The CDR3 contains 14 residues. V shed 7 bases and J shed 0 bases, with 7 bases lying between them. CDR3 sequence reads: CASTTPSGANVLTF. CDR3 sequence (DNA): TGTGCCAGCACTACCCCCTCTGGGGCCAACGTCCTGACTTTC.

In this sample, this clonotype turned up many times. The chain joins TRBV4-1 to TRBJ2-5; D is perhaps TRBD2 (6 bases). Trimming pared 3 bases from V and 5 bases from J, leaving 10 bases between. Germline V gene lookup returns CDR1 MGHRA and CDR2 YSYEKL. The CDR3 consists of 13 residues. DNA of the CDR3: TGCGCCAGCAGCCAGTGGGACTCGGAGACCCAGTACTTC. It specifies CASSQWDSETQYF.

A few counts support this clonotype. The J gene is TRBJ2-5, the V gene TRBV7-9; D may be TRBD1 (6 bases). CDR1 is SEHNR and CDR2 is FQNEAQ in the germline V gene (reference sequence). This CDR3 is 14 amino acids long. V was trimmed by 1 base and J by 3 bases, leaving 9 bases between them. CDR3 loop: CASSLGWTEETQYF. The DNA of the CDR3 is TGTGCCAGCAGCTTAGGTTGGACAGAAGAGACCCAGTACTTC.

This clonotype was seen many times. The genes are TRBV11-2 and TRBJ2-4; D is perhaps TRBD1 or TRBD2 (6 bases each). The germline V gene encodes CDR1 SGHAT and CDR2 FQNNGV. Trimming took 5 bases from V and 2 from J, leaving 22 bases between them. CDR3 length equals 18 residues. The CDR3, as DNA: TGTGCCAGCAGCCGCGGAGGGGGGCTCGCGGTTTCCAAAAACATTCAGTACTTC. Amino acids: CASSRGGGLAVSKNIQYF. Based on the CDR3 plus reference TRBV11-2 and TRBJ2-4, the full variable domain is EAGVAQSPRYKIIEKRQSVAFWCNPISGHATLYWYQQILGQGPKLLIQFQNNGVVDDSQLPKDRFSAERLKGVDSTLKIQPAKLEDSAVYLCASSRGGGLAVSKNIQYFGAGTRLSVL.

The rearrangement joins TRBV5-6 to TRBJ2-2; D is possibly TRBD1 or TRBD2 (5 bases each). The CDR3 sequence is 17 residues long. CDR1 and CDR2 from the germline V gene are SGHDT and YYEEEE. The V and J ends lost 0 bases and 8 bases respectively, with 20 bases between them. The CDR3 here is CASSLGPRGAIEGELFF. The CDR3 DNA reads TGTGCCAGCAGCTTGGGACCACGAGGGGCTATTGAGGGGGAGCTGTTTTTT.

This clonotype was seen many times. The chain uses TRBV7-9 and TRBJ2-5; D tentatively reads TRBD1 or TRBD2 (5 bases each). CDR1 and CDR2 (germline): SEHNR, FQNEAQ (reference sequence). The CDR3 contains 15 residues. V was pared by 5 bases and J by 10 bases, with 23 bases between. CDR3 bases: TGTGCCAGCAGCGAGATAGGACTGCCTTCGAGGGGCCAGTACTTC. It specifies CASSEIGLPSRGQYF.

This clonotype was counted ten times or more. The chain is built from TRBV7-2 and TRBJ1-2; 9 bases map to TRBD1. After removal of 4 bases from V and 6 bases from J, the junction contained 9 bases not matched to a gene. CDR3 length: 15 residues. The germline gives CDR1 SGHTA, CDR2 FQGNSA. CDR3 DNA: TGTGCCAGCAGCTCGGCCGGGACAGGGATCCATGGCTACACCTTC. Protein: CASSSAGTGIHGYTF.

In this sample, this clonotype turned up many times. The chain recombines TRBV7-9 with TRBJ2-1; 7 positions match TRBD2. Trimming cost V 5 bases and J 1 base; bases outside gene matches: 5. Per germline, CDR1 SEHNR and CDR2 FQNEAQ (reference sequence). CDR3 size: 15 residues. DNA for the CDR3: TGTGCCAGCAGCAAAAACGGGGGGTCCTACAATGAGCAGTTCTTC. Its protein product is CASSKNGGSYNEQFF.

This clonotype has a count of ten or more. The rearrangement links TRBV10-3 to TRBJ2-5; D not resolved. The germline V gene has CDR1 ENHRY and CDR2 SYGVKD. The CDR3 covers 12 residues. Trimming pared 8 bases from V and 1 base from J, leaving 8 bases between. The CDR3 region has the DNA TGTGCCATCGGCCATTCCCAAGAGACCCAGTACTTC. Encoded protein: CAIGHSQETQYF.

Ten or more counts support this clonotype. The rearrangement joins TRBV28 to TRBJ2-7, with 9 nucleotides matching TRBD1. V gave up 8 bases and J gave up 6 bases; unmatched junction bases: 11. Per germline, CDR1 MDHEN and CDR2 SYDVKM. This CDR3 region has 14 residues. CDR3 loop: CASRRTQGAIEQYV. The CDR3 region has the DNA TGTGCCAGCCGTAGAACACAGGGGGCGATCGAGCAGTACGTC.

This clonotype has at least ten counts. The chain employs TRBV20-1 and TRBJ2-3; D might be TRBD2 (6 bases). The CDR3 covers 14 residues. From germline, CDR1 is DFQATT and CDR2 SNEGSKA (reference sequence). Trimming cost V 0 bases and J 0 bases, with 7 bases left between them. CDR3 residues: CSARDGTSTDTQYF. CDR3 DNA: TGCAGTGCTAGAGATGGGACTAGCACAGATACGCAGTATTTT.

This clonotype appeared many times. The chain recombines TRBV7-9 with TRBJ1-1, with no clear D. Germline loops: CDR1 SEHNR, CDR2 FQNEAQ (reference sequence). The CDR3 runs to 14 residues. Deletions cut 0 bases from V and 2 bases from J, with 7 bases between. The CDR3 reads CASSLAVENTEAFF. The DNA of the CDR3 is TGTGCCAGCAGCTTAGCCGTAGAAAACACTGAAGCTTTCTTT.

This clonotype showed up many times. The chain recombines TRBV5-1 with TRBJ2-1, with 8 bases lining up with TRBD2. Germline CDR1 reads SGHRS; CDR2 reads YFSETQ. The CDR3 runs to 14 residues. V was pared by 7 bases and J by 5 bases, with 8 bases of the junction left unmatched. The CDR3 is CASSRGGADNEQFF. The CDR3 nucleotides are TGCGCCAGCTCCCGGGGGGGGGCTGACAATGAGCAGTTCTTC.

This clonotype was recorded at least ten times. The rearrangement joins TRBV11-2 to TRBJ2-3; 10 nucleotides match TRBD1. The ends lost 2 bases at V and 4 bases at J; junction bases unmatched: 6. Per the germline V gene, CDR1 is SGHAT and CDR2 is FQNNGV. There are 16 residues in the CDR3. In DNA, the CDR3 is TGTGCCAGCAGCTTATGGGGACAGGGGAACCCAGATACGCAGTATTTT. Protein sequence: CASSLWGQGNPDTQYF.

A remark on this clonotype: A much more abundant neighbour one base away suggests this may be a read error. The chain has TRBV3-1 and TRBJ2-5; D possibly uses TRBD1 or TRBD2 (5 bases each). The CDR3 sequence is 14 residues long. In germline, CDR1 is LGHDT, CDR2 YNNKEL (reference sequence). The CDR3 DNA sequence: TGTGCCAGCGGCCAAGGAATAGGGACGGAGACCCAGTACTTC. Translating it yields CASGQGIGTETQYF.

The chain couples TRBV18 to TRBJ1-2, with TRBD1 as a possible D gene (5 bases). Trimming took 2 bases from V and 1 from J, leaving 8 bases between them. The CDR3 totals 14 residues. Germline CDR1 reads KGHSH; CDR2 reads LQKENI. The CDR3 DNA reads TGTGCCAGCTCACCAAGGGACGATAACTATGGCTACACCTTC. Translation: CASSPRDDNYGYTF. The full variable domain, in which reference TRBV18 and TRBJ1-2 provide the parts outside the CDR3, is NAGVMQNPRHLVRRRGQEARLRCSPMKGHSHVYWYRQLPEEGLKFMVYLQKENIIDESGMPKERFSAEFPKEGPSILRIQQVVRGDSAAYFCASSPRDDNYGYTFGSGTRLTVV.

This clonotype was picked up many times. V is TRBV6-1 and J is TRBJ1-1; the D is unclear. The CDR3 runs 13 residues. The V and J ends lost 1 base and 5 bases respectively, with 8 bases between them. Germline-derived CDR1 and CDR2 are MNHNS and SASEGT. The CDR3 sequence is CASSEVYGTEAFF. Written as DNA, the CDR3 is TGTGCCAGCAGTGAAGTGTACGGGACTGAAGCTTTCTTT.

This clonotype was seen repeatedly, ten times or more. The rearrangement joins TRBV20-1 to TRBJ2-3, with 14 nucleotides matching TRBD2. The germline CDR1 and CDR2 sequences are DFQATT and SNEGSKA (reference sequence). This CDR3 spans 16 amino acids. Trimming at V came to 1 base and at J to 6 bases, leaving 6 bases not matched to a gene. The CDR3 DNA is TGCAGTGCTAGAGCGACTAGCGGGGGGGGCGAGGATACGCAGTATTTT. Amino acids: CSARATSGGGEDTQYF.

The chain uses TRBV3-1 and TRBJ1-6; D call uncertain. The V end was cut by 5 bases, the J end by 0 bases, with 14 bases between. Germline CDR1 reads LGHDT; CDR2 reads YNNKEL (reference sequence). This CDR3 comprises 17 residues. CDR3: CASSLRALSSYNSPLHF. Written as DNA, the CDR3 is TGTGCCAGCAGCTTGCGGGCCCTAAGCTCCTATAATTCACCCCTCCACTTT.

For this clonotype: A much larger clone differs by one base, so this may be a read error. The genes are TRBV20-1 and TRBJ2-7; D perhaps matches TRBD1 (5 bases). The CDR3 loop spans 14 amino acids. V lost 1 base, J lost 0 bases, and 10 bases lay in between. Germline V CDR1 and CDR2: DFQATT, SNEGSKA (reference sequence). The CDR3 DNA follows: TGCAGTGCTAGAGCTCACAGGAGCTCCTACGAGCAGTACGTC. This gives the protein CSARAHRSSYEQYV.

J is TRBJ2-2 and V is TRBV12-3 or TRBV12-4; D assignment may be TRBD1 or TRBD2 (5 bases each). The length of the CDR3 is 13 residues. With 9 bases removed from V and 5 bases from J, the gap between germline ends came to 13 bases. CDR3 DNA sequence: TGTGCCAGTCGGGGCGCCGGGACCGGGGAGCTGTTTTTT. It specifies CASRGAGTGELFF.